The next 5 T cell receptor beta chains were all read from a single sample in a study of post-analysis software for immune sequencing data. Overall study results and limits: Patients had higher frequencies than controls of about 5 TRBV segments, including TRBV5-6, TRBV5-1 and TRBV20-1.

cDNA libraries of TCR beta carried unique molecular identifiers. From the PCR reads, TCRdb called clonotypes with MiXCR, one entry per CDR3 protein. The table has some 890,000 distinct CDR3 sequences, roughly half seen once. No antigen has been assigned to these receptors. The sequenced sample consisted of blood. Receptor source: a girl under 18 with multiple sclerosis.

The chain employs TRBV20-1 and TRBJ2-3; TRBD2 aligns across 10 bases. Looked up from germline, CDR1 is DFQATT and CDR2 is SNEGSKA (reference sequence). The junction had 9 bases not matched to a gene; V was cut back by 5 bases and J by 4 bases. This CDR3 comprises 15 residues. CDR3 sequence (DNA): TGCAGTGCTCTGGCGAGGACTAGCGGTTCAGATACGCAGTATTTT. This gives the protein CSALARTSGSDTQYF.

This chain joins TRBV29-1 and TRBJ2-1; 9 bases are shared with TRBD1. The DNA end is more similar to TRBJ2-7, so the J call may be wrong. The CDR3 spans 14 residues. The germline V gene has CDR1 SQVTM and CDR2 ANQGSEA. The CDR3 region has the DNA TGCAGCGTCGGCGTCAGGGACAGGGAATACGAGCAGTACTTC. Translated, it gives CSVGVRDREYEQYF.

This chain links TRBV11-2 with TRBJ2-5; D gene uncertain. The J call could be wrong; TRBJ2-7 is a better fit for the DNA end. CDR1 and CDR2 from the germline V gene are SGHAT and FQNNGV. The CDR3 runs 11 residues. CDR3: CASSLRPEQYF. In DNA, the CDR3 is TGTGCCAGCAGCTTGCGACCCGAGCAGTACTTC.

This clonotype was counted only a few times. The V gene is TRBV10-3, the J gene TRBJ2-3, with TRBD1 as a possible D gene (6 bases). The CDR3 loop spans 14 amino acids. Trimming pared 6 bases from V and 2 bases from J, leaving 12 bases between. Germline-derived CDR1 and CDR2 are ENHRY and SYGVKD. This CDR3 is CAIRDSEDTDTQYF. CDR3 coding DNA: TGTGCCATCAGGGACAGCGAAGACACAGATACGCAGTATTTT.

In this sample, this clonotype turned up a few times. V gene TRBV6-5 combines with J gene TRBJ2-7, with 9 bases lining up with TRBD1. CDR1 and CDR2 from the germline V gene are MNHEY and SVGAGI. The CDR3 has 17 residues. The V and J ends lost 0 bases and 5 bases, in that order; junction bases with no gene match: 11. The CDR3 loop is CASSYSSPGQGWHEQYF. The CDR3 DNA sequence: TGTGCCAGCAGTTACTCGAGTCCTGGACAGGGGTGGCACGAGCAGTACTTC.